A single TCR beta chain is shown here with its context. The cohort comprised adults aged about 18 to 89 years residing in approximately 22 US areas. This specimen belongs to a study of blood T cell repertoires in COVID-19. TCRdb's copy holds only in-frame clones and misses some; the assay was immunoSEQ multiplex PCR. The sample has 310,000 or so clones, approximately 86% seen once. The CDR3 loop spans 16 amino acids. Trimming pared 0 bases from V and 2 bases from J, leaving 10 bases between. Looked up from germline, CDR1 is LNHNV and CDR2 is YYDKDF (reference sequence). The receptor comes from a woman aged 18-29 years who had recovered from COVID-19. This chain links TRBV15 with TRBJ1-4, with D tentatively TRBD1 (5 bases). Material for sequencing was PBMCs or T cells enriched from blood (not recorded which). As DNA, the CDR3 is TGTGCCACCAGCAGAGATCATGGGGCCACTAATGAAAAACTGTTTTTT. This translates into CATSRDHGATNEKLFF.